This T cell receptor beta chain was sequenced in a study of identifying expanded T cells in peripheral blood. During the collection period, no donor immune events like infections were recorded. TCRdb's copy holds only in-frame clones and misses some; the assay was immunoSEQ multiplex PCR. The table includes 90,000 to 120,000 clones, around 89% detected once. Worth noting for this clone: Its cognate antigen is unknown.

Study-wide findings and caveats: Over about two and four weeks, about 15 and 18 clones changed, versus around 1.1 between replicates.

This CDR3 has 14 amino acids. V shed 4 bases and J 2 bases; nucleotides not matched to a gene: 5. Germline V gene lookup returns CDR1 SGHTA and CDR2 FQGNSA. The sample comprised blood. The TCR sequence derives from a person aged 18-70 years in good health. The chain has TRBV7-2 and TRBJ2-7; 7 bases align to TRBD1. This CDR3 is CASSSDREPYEQYF. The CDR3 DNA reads TGTGCCAGCAGCTCCGACAGGGAACCCTACGAGCAGTACTTC.